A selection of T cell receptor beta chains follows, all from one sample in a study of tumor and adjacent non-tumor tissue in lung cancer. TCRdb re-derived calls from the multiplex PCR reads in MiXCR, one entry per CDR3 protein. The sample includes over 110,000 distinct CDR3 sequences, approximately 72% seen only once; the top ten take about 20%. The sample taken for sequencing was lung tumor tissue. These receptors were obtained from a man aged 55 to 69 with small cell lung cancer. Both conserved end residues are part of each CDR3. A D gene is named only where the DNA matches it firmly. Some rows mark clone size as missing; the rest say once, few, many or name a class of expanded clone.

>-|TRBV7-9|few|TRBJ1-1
CASSLLTEAFF
TGTGCCAGCAGCTTATTAACTGAAGCTTTCTTT
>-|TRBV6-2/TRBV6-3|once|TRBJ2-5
CVSSYQIGGWAQGTQYF
TGTGTCAGCAGTTACCAGATAGGAGGATGGGCCCAAGGGACCCAGTACTTC
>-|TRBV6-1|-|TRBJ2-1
CASYSGLENEQFF
TGTGCCAGCTACAGCGGTCTGGAGAATGAGCAGTTCTTC
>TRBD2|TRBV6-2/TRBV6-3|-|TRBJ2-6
CACRDMGLTGISGANVLTF
TGTGCCTGCAGAGACATGGGACTAACGGGAATCTCTGGGGCCAACGTCCTGACTTTC
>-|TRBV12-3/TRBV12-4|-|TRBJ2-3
CASSSYAELPISTDTQYF
TGTGCCAGCAGTTCCTACGCGGAACTTCCGATTAGCACAGATACGCAGTATTTT
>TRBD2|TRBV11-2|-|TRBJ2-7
CASSRNGTIGTLPYEQYF
TGTGCCAGCAGCCGAAATGGGACTATCGGGACCCTACCCTACGAGCAGTACTTC
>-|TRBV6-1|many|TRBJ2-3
CASSSQRGMDTQYF
TGTGCCAGCAGTTCACAACGGGGGATGGATACGCAGTATTTT
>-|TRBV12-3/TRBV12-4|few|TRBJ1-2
CASSLVANYGYTF
TGTGCCAGCAGTTTGGTAGCTAACTATGGCTACACCTTC
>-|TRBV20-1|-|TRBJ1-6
CSVITTGNSPLHF
TGCAGTGTTATTACTACAGGGAATTCACCCCTCCACTTT
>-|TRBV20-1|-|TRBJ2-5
CSARVLGSSQEAQYF
TGCAGTGCTAGAGTTTTGGGGTCCTCCCAAGAAGCCCAGTACTTC
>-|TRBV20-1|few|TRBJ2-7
CSARAGEGNYEQYF
TGCAGTGCTAGGGCAGGGGAGGGCAACTACGAGCAGTACTTC
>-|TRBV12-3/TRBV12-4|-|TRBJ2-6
CASSLPQTSGAYVLTF
TGTGCCAGCAGTTTACCTCAGACCTCTGGGGCCTACGTCCTGACTTTC
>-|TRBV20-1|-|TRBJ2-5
CSARRYQESQYF
TGCAGTGCTAGGAGGTACCAAGAGAGCCAGTATTTC
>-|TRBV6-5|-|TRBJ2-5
CASSLTGRAQETQHF
TGTGCCAGCAGCCTGACAGGGAGGGCTCAAGAGACCCAGCACTTC
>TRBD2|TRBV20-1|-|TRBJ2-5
CSAAGSSGSEQETQYF
TGCAGTGCTGCCGGATCTAGCGGGAGCGAACAAGAGACCCAGTACTTC